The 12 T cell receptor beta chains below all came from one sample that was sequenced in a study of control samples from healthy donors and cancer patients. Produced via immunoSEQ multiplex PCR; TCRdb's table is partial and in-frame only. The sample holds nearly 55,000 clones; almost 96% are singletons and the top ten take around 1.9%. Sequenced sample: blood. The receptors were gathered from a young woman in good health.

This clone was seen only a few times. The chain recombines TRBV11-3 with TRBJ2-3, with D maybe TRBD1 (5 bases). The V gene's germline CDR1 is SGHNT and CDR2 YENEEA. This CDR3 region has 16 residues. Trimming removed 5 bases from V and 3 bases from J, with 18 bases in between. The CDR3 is CASSASQGFGTDTQYF. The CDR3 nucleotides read TGTGCCAGCAGCGCAAGTCAGGGATTTGGTACAGATACGCAGTATTTT.

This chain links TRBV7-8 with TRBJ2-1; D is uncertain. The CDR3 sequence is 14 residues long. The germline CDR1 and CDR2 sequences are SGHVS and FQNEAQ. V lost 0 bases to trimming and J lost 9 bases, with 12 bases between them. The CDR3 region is CASSLALLAVEQFF. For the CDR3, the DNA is TGTGCCAGCAGCTTAGCGCTGCTGGCGGTTGAGCAGTTCTTC.

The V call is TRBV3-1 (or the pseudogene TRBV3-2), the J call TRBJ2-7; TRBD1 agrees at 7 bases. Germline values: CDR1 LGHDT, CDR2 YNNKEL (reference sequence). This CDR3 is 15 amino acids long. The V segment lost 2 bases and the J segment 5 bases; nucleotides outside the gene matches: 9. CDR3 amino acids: CASSQTGTGENEQYF. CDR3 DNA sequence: TGTGCCAGCAGCCAAACTGGCACAGGGGAAAACGAGCAGTACTTC.

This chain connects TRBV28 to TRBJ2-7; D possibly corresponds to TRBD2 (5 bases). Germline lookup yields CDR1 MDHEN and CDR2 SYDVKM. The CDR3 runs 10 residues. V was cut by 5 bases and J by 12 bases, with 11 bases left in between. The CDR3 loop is CASSLAQMYF. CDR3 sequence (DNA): TGTGCCAGCAGTCTAGCCCAAATGTACTTC.

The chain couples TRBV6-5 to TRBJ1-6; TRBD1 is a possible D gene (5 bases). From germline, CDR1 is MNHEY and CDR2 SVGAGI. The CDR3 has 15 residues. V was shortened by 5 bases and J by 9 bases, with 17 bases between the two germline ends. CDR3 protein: CASSRSRDSGSPLHF. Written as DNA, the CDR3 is TGTGCCAGCAGTCGGAGCCGGGACTCGGGTTCACCCCTCCACTTT.

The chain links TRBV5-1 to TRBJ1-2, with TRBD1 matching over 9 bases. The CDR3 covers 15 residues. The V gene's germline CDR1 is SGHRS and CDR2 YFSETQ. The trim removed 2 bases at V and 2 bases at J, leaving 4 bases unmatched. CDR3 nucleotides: TGCGCCAGCAGCTTCAAGGACAGGGGAAACTATGGCTACACCTTC. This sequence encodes CASSFKDRGNYGYTF.

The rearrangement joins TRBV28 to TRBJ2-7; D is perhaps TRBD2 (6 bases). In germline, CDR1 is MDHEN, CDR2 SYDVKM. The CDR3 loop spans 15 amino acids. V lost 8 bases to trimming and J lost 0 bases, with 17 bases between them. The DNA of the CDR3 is TGTGCCAGCGGGGGGAACGGCCTGTACTCCTACGAGCAGTACTTC. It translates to CASGGNGLYSYEQYF.

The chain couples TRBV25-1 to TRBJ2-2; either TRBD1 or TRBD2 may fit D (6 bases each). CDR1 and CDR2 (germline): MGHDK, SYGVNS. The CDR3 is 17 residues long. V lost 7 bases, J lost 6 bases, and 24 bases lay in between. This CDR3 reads CASIRYGGRRVAGELFF. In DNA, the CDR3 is TGTGCCAGCATTCGATATGGGGGGCGACGGGTGGCCGGGGAGCTGTTTTTT.

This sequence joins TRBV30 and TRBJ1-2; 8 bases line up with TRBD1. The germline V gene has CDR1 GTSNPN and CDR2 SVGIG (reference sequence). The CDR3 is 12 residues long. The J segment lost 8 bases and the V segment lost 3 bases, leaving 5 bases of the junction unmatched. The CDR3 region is CAWSRQGTGYTF. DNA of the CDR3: TGTGCCTGGAGCCGACAGGGGACCGGCTACACCTTC.

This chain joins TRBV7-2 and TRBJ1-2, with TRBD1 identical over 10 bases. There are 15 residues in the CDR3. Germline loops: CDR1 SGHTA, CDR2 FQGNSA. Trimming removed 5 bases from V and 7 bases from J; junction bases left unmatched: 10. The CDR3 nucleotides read TGTGCCAGCAGCCCACCCGGGACAGGGGCGGGTGGCTACACCTTC. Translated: CASSPPGTGAGGYTF.

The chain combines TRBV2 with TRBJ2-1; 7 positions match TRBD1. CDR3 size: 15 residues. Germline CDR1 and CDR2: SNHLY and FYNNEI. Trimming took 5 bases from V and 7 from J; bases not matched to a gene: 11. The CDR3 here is CASSRRQGPMNEQFF. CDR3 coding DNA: TGTGCCAGCAGTCGGAGACAGGGCCCCATGAATGAGCAGTTCTTC.

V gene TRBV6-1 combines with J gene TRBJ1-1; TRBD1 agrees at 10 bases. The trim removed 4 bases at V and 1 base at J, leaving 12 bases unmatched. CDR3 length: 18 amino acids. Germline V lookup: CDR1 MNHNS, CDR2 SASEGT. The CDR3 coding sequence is TGTGCCAGCAGTGCCCGGGGACAGGGGATCTCCACGAACACTGAAGCTTTCTTT. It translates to CASSARGQGISTNTEAFF.